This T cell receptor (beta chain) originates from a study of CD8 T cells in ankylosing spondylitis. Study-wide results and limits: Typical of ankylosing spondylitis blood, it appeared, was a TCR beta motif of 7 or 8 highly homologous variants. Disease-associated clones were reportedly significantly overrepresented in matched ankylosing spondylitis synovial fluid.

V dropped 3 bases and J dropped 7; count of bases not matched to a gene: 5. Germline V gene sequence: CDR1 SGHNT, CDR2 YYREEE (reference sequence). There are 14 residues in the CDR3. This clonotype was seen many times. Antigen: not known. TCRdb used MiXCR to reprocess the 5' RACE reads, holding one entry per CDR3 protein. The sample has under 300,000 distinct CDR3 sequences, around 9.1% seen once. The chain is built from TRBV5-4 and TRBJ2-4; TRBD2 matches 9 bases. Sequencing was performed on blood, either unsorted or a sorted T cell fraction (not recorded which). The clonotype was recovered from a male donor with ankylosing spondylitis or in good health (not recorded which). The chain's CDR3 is CASSYSSGDNIQYF. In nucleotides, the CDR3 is TGTGCCAGCAGCTACTCTAGCGGGGATAACATTCAGTACTTC.